Each of the 20 T cell receptor beta chains below was sequenced from the same sample in a study of T cells in Graves' hyperthyroidism and ophthalmopathy. The TCR beta CDR3 regions underwent amplification using RNA transcripts as the source. HTBI primers were the set used in a first-round RT-PCR of the TCR CDR3. Each CDR3 protein is one row after TCRdb ran MiXCR on the multiplex PCR reads. The repertoire has about 400,000 distinct CDR3 sequences, approximately 14% of them found once; the top ten carry 25% to 30%. The sample was blood. All receptors come from a woman aged 18 to 35 with Graves' hyperthyroidism that later progressed to Graves' ophthalmopathy.

This clonotype was counted at least ten times. V and J are TRBV20-1 and TRBJ1-4; TRBD1 matches at 7 bases. The V and J ends lost 0 bases and 4 bases, in that order; junction bases with no gene match: 5. The CDR3 sequence is 15 residues long. The germline CDR1 and CDR2 sequences are DFQATT and SNEGSKA (reference sequence). CDR3 sequence reads: CSARDRRGNNEKLFF. For the CDR3, the DNA is TGCAGTGCTAGAGATCGCAGGGGGAATAATGAAAAACTGTTTTTT.

In this sample, this clonotype turned up many times. The chain couples TRBV12-3 or TRBV12-4 to TRBJ2-3, with 11 nucleotides matching TRBD2. This CDR3 is built from 16 residues. Unmatched junction bases numbered 7, after V lost 5 bases and J lost 3 bases. CDR3 in amino acids: CASSPPRLAGTDTQYF. The CDR3 coding sequence is TGTGCCAGCAGTCCCCCGCGACTAGCGGGAACAGATACGCAGTATTTT.

The sample holds many counts of this clonotype. The gene calls are TRBV20-1 and TRBJ2-7, with D unresolved. V was pared by 7 bases and J by 0 bases, with 10 bases between. Germline values: CDR1 DFQATT, CDR2 SNEGSKA (reference sequence). The CDR3 runs to 12 residues. CDR3: CSGAPVSYEQYF. CDR3 bases: TGCAGTGGAGCCCCGGTCTCCTACGAGCAGTACTTC.

This clonotype has more than one count but fewer than ten. In DNA form, the CDR3 reads TGTGCCAGCAGCCTCGGAGGGCCGCAGTACTTC. It translates to CASSLGGPQYF. The chain joins TRBV25-1 to TRBJ2-7; possible D gene TRBD2, 6 bases. The CDR3 loop spans 11 amino acids. Germline V gives CDR1 MGHDK, CDR2 SYGVNS. The V and J ends lost 6 bases and 9 bases respectively, with 12 bases between them.

This clonotype has just a few counts. In nucleotides, the CDR3 is TGCGCCAGCAGTCAAAACCAAGGCCAGTACTCCGGGGAGACCCAGTACTTC. Translation gives CASSQNQGQYSGETQYF. The V and J genes are TRBV5-1 and TRBJ2-5; no clear D. CDR1 and CDR2 (germline): SGHRS, YFSETQ. The CDR3 contains 17 residues. V shed 5 bases and J shed 5 bases, with 25 bases lying between them.

The table lists this clonotype with many counts. This chain joins TRBV7-9 and TRBJ2-7; 7 bases line up with TRBD1. The CDR3 loop spans 14 amino acids. Looked up from germline, CDR1 is SEHNR and CDR2 is FQNEAQ (reference sequence). V gave up 4 bases and J gave up 3 bases; unmatched junction bases: 6. The CDR3 DNA sequence: TGTGCCAGCAGCTCACGGACAGGATTCTACGAGCAGTACTTC. It is translated as CASSSRTGFYEQYF.

This chain connects TRBV7-6 to TRBJ2-1; 10 nucleotides agree with TRBD2. The germline gives CDR1 SGHVS, CDR2 FNYEAQ. CDR3 length equals 18 residues. V lost 5 bases, J lost 0 bases, and 10 bases stayed unmatched. The CDR3 DNA reads TGTGCCAGCAGCCGGGTAGCGGGAGGTCCCAGCTCCTACAATGAGCAGTTCTTC. This codes for CASSRVAGGPSSYNEQFF.

The chain uses TRBV15 and TRBJ2-2; no definite D call. The CDR3 consists of 15 residues. From germline, CDR1 is LNHNV and CDR2 YYDKDF (reference sequence). Trimming took off 0 bases at V and 6 bases at J, with 11 bases between the two ends. In DNA form, the CDR3 reads TGTGCCACCAGCAGAGATCTTAGCAGCTCCGGGGAGCTGTTTTTT. It yields the protein CATSRDLSSSGELFF.

The chain carries TRBV18 and TRBJ1-3; TRBD1 matches at 7 bases. Germline V gene data show CDR1 as KGHSH and CDR2 as LQKENI. This CDR3 is 15 amino acids long. V lost 3 bases and J lost 0; bases outside the gene matches: 2. In DNA, the CDR3 is TGTGCCAGCTCACCGCGACAGGGCTCTGGAAACACCATATATTTT. It yields the protein CASSPRQGSGNTIYF.

This CDR3 is CASSARGASTDTQYF. The CDR3 DNA is TGTGCCAGCAGCGCCCGGGGTGCTAGCACAGATACGCAGTATTTT. V usage is TRBV5-4 and J usage is TRBJ2-3; tentative D call: TRBD2 (5 bases). CDR1 SGHNT and CDR2 YYREEE come from the germline V gene (reference sequence). This CDR3 region has 15 residues. The V and J ends lost 4 bases and 0 bases respectively, with 12 bases between them.

This clonotype was recorded at least ten times. The chain links TRBV20-1 to TRBJ2-7, with D unresolved. Per the germline V gene, CDR1 is DFQATT and CDR2 is SNEGSKA (reference sequence). This CDR3 spans 13 amino acids. Trimming took 3 bases from V and 2 from J, leaving 11 bases between them. CDR3 DNA sequence: TGCAGTGCTAGTGCCCCGCTCACCTACGAGCAGTACTTC. As protein: CSASAPLTYEQYF.

This clonotype came up many times. V gene TRBV7-9 combines with J gene TRBJ2-7, with D possibly being TRBD2 (5 bases). Trimming shortened V by 3 bases and J by 4 bases, and 7 bases separated the two germline ends. Germline values: CDR1 SEHNR, CDR2 FQNEAQ (reference sequence). The CDR3 consists of 12 residues. CDR3 in amino acids: CASSFGEYEQYF. CDR3 nucleotides: TGTGCCAGCAGCTTTGGGGAGTACGAGCAGTACTTC.

This clonotype has at least ten counts. The chain recombines TRBV20-1 with TRBJ1-6, with a tentative D call TRBD1 (5 bases). The CDR3 has 15 amino acids. V was clipped by 6 bases and J by 5 bases, with 17 bases between them. CDR1 and CDR2 from the germline V gene are DFQATT and SNEGSKA (reference sequence). The CDR3 region has the DNA TGCAGTGCCACTCCGGGACCAGGCGATAATTCACCCCTCCACTTT. Its protein is CSATPGPGDNSPLHF.

A note on this clonotype: Germline and junction disagree at one end, which may indicate a read error. The chain uses TRBV6-2 or TRBV6-3 and TRBJ2-3; weak D call: TRBD1 (6 bases). Germline V gene data show CDR1 as MNHEY and CDR2 as SVGEGT. This CDR3 spans 16 amino acids. This chain's CDR3 is CASSRKDRTNTDTRYF. DNA for the CDR3: TGTGCCAGCAGCCGTAAAGACAGGACGAACACAGATACGCGGTATTTT.

Concerning this clonotype itself: A single base separates this from a much larger clone, so it may be a read error. The chain employs TRBV6-2 or TRBV6-3 and TRBJ2-1, with D perhaps matching TRBD2 (6 bases). This CDR3 spans 14 amino acids. Germline lookup yields CDR1 MNHEY and CDR2 SVGEGT. Trimming removed 6 bases at V and 0 bases at J, with 9 bases between. The CDR3 bases are TGTGCCAGCAGGGTGACTAGCTCCTACAATGAGCAGTTCTTC. Amino acids: CASRVTSSYNEQFF.

This clonotype was picked up many times. The chain combines TRBV13 with TRBJ2-3; TRBD2 matches at 8 bases. From germline, CDR1 is PRHDT and CDR2 FYEKMQ (reference sequence). The CDR3 runs 15 residues. After removal of 4 bases from V and 2 bases from J, the junction contained 5 bases not matched to a gene. DNA of the CDR3: TGTGCCAGCAGCTCTCGCGGGAGGACCACAGATACGCAGTATTTT. Amino acid sequence: CASSSRGRTTDTQYF.

This clonotype was recorded at least ten times. The chain combines TRBV20-1 with TRBJ2-1; D may be TRBD2 (6 bases). The germline gives CDR1 DFQATT, CDR2 SNEGSKA (reference sequence). This CDR3 contains 16 residues. V was pared by 1 base and J by 4 bases, with 17 bases between. CDR3 coding DNA: TGCAGTGCTAGAGTTAGGTACGGGAGTCGGTACAATGAGCAGTTCTTC. It specifies CSARVRYGSRYNEQFF.

This clonotype was seen only a few times. The V gene is TRBV27, the J gene TRBJ2-5; TRBD1 matches 8 bases. This CDR3 spans 12 amino acids. The J segment lost 14 bases and the V segment lost 2 bases, leaving 7 bases of the junction unmatched. The germline V gene encodes CDR1 MNHEY and CDR2 SMNVEV (reference sequence). The CDR3 here is CASSLRGTGIYF. The CDR3 DNA sequence: TGTGCCAGCAGTTTACGCGGGACAGGTATATACTTC.

This clonotype was recorded a few times. The chain combines TRBV5-8 with TRBJ1-4; no definite D call. V was clipped by 5 bases and J by 5 bases, with 10 bases between them. CDR1 is SGHTS, CDR2 YDEGEE, per germline. The CDR3 has 13 amino acids. CDR3 sequence (DNA): TGTGCCAGCAGATCCTATCGGAATGAAAAACTGTTTTTT. Encoded protein: CASRSYRNEKLFF.

There are a few counts of this clonotype. This chain connects TRBV3-1 to TRBJ2-6; no firm D call. The V end lost 7 bases, the J end lost 0 bases, and 10 bases lay between the germline ends. The CDR3 is made up of 15 amino acids. Per germline, CDR1 LGHDT and CDR2 YNNKEL (reference sequence). The CDR3 coding sequence is TGTGCCAGCACCCAGTTCGGCTCTGGGGCCAACGTCCTGACTTTC. Translated, it gives CASTQFGSGANVLTF.